The 19 T cell receptor beta chains given below trace back to one sample, sequenced in a study of OX40 agonist ivuxolimab in advanced cancers. Profiling relied on immunoSEQ multiplex PCR, and the TCRdb table lists in-frame clones only, not all of them. The table has over 70,000 clones, 75% to 90% seen once. This specimen consisted of CD4+ or CD8+ T cells sorted from blood, obtained in a trial of the OX40 agonist ivuxolimab. All receptors come from an adult with an advanced solid tumor such as melanoma, head and neck, liver or kidney cancer.

The V and J genes are TRBV20-1 and TRBJ2-7; D is ambiguous. The V gene lost 1 base and the J gene lost 13 bases, with 14 bases spanning the gap. The CDR3 loop spans 11 amino acids. In germline, CDR1 is DFQATT, CDR2 SNEGSKA (reference sequence). The CDR3 nucleotides are TGCAGTGCTAGAGTTGTAGGGCTGGCCTACTTC. It codes for CSARVVGLAYF.

The chain couples TRBV5-1 to TRBJ2-5; 11 positions match TRBD1. With V trimmed by 0 bases and J by 4 bases, 8 bases remained unmatched. Germline values: CDR1 SGHRS, CDR2 YFSETQ. CDR3 length: 17 amino acids. The CDR3 bases are TGCGCCAGCAGCTTGGGGACAGGGGGCTCGAGTGTAGAGACCCAGTACTTC. Protein: CASSLGTGGSSVETQYF. Full variable domain (rest looked up from reference TRBV5-1 and TRBJ2-5): KAGVTQTPRYLIKTRGQQVTLSCSPISGHRSVSWYQQTPGQGLQFLFEYFSETQRNKGNFPGRFSGRQFSNSRSEMNVSTLELGDSALYLCASSLGTGGSSVETQYFGPGTRLLVL.

This chain joins TRBV7-3 and TRBJ2-2, with TRBD2 identical over 8 bases. The germline V gene encodes CDR1 SGHTA and CDR2 FQGTGA. Unmatched junction bases numbered 4, after V lost 3 bases and J lost 7 bases. The CDR3 is 14 residues long. CDR3 DNA sequence: TGTGCCAGCAGCTTCGGGAGGGCCGTCGGGGAGCTGTTTTTT. Its protein product is CASSFGRAVGELFF.

As DNA, the CDR3 is TGTGCCAGCAGCGTAACCTCAGGGGCAAATCAGCCCCAGCATTTT. Translated, it gives CASSVTSGANQPQHF. The genes are TRBV9 and TRBJ1-5, with D perhaps matching TRBD1 (6 bases). Deletions cut 1 base from V and 4 bases from J, with 12 bases between. This CDR3 has 15 amino acids. CDR1 is SGDLS and CDR2 is YYNGEE in the germline V gene. Full variable domain (missing parts from reference TRBV9 and TRBJ1-5): DSGVTQTPKHLITATGQRVTLRCSPRSGDLSVYWYQQSLDQGLQFLIQYYNGEERAKGNILERFSAQQFPDLHSELNLSSLELGDSALYFCASSVTSGANQPQHFGDGTRLSIL.

V usage is TRBV7-2 and J usage is TRBJ2-5, with D tentatively TRBD2 (5 bases). The germline V gene encodes CDR1 SGHTA and CDR2 FQGNSA. There are 13 residues in the CDR3. V shed 5 bases and J shed 9 bases, with 16 bases lying between them. This chain's CDR3 is CASSPGDLRAQYF. As DNA, the CDR3 is TGTGCCAGCAGCCCCGGGGATCTAAGGGCCCAGTACTTC.

The rearrangement uses TRBV7-8 and TRBJ2-3; 9 bases match TRBD2. J gave up 7 bases and V 0 bases, and 2 bases lay outside the gene matches. CDR1 is SGHVS, CDR2 FQNEAQ, per germline. This CDR3 is 14 amino acids long. CDR3 nucleotides: TGTGCCAGCAGCTTAGCTAGCGGGAGTTATACGCAGTATTTT. It is translated as CASSLASGSYTQYF.

V is TRBV19 and J is TRBJ2-2; possible D gene TRBD1, 5 bases. CDR3 length: 15 amino acids. Trimming shortened V by 2 bases and J by 4 bases, and 11 bases separated the two germline ends. CDR1 LNHDA and CDR2 SQIVND come from the germline V gene (reference sequence). The CDR3 nucleotides read TGTGCCAGTAGTATAACTCTAGGGGTCACCGGGGAGCTGTTTTTT. Protein sequence: CASSITLGVTGELFF.

V is TRBV5-1 and J is TRBJ2-1; possibly TRBD1 or TRBD2 for D (6 bases each). Germline V gene lookup returns CDR1 SGHRS and CDR2 YFSETQ. This CDR3 comprises 17 residues. V gave up 4 bases and J gave up 1 base, with 18 bases separating them. CDR3 in amino acids: CASSPTGGAGSYNEQFF. The CDR3 DNA reads as TGCGCCAGCAGCCCTACCGGGGGCGCGGGATCCTACAATGAGCAGTTCTTC.

The rearrangement joins TRBV7-8 to TRBJ1-5, with 7 bases identical to TRBD1. This CDR3 spans 14 amino acids. CDR1 and CDR2 (germline): SGHVS, FQNEAQ. V dropped 6 bases and J dropped 5; count of bases not matched to a gene: 7. CDR3: CASSFWDRDQPQHF. CDR3 DNA: TGTGCCAGCAGTTTTTGGGACAGAGATCAGCCCCAGCATTTT.

This rearrangement joins TRBV7-8 to TRBJ1-1; no clear D. Trimming took off 1 base at V and 1 base at J, with 7 bases between the two ends. CDR3 length: 14 residues. Germline V gives CDR1 SGHVS, CDR2 FQNEAQ. CDR3 protein: CASSLEFRNTEAFF. The CDR3 bases are TGTGCCAGCAGCTTAGAATTTCGGAACACTGAAGCTTTCTTT.

The chain couples TRBV7-2 to TRBJ2-5; 11 bases match TRBD2. With 3 bases clipped from V and 4 bases from J, the junction kept 4 bases outside the gene matches. CDR1 SGHTA and CDR2 FQGNSA come from the germline V gene. CDR3 length: 15 amino acids. The CDR3 loop is CASSLGTSGTETQYF. CDR3 DNA: TGTGCCAGCAGCTTGGGGACTAGCGGTACAGAGACCCAGTACTTC.

This sequence joins TRBV2 and TRBJ1-5; D remains ambiguous. Germline assignment: CDR1 SNHLY and CDR2 FYNNEI. The V end lost 4 bases, the J end lost 3 bases, and 10 bases lay between the germline ends. The length of the CDR3 is 14 residues. CDR3 DNA sequence: TGTGCCAGCAGTGGTACCAGAGTCAATCAGCCCCAGCATTTT. This codes for CASSGTRVNQPQHF.

This clone was counted a few times. This chain uses TRBV2 with TRBJ1-6; a possible D gene is TRBD1 (6 bases). The germline CDR1 and CDR2 sequences are SNHLY and FYNNEI. This CDR3 has 13 residues. V lost 5 bases, J lost 10 bases, and 12 bases lay in between. The CDR3 sequence is CASSLAGESPLHF. Here the CDR3 DNA reads TGTGCCAGCAGTCTGGCAGGGGAGTCACCCCTCCACTTT.

The chain carries TRBV5-3 and TRBJ1-5; D might be TRBD1 (6 bases). TRBV5-3 is placed among ORFs of uncertain function. The CDR3 runs 13 residues. The V end was cut by 4 bases, the J end by 5 bases, with 10 bases between. CDR3 sequence (DNA): TGTGCCAGAAGCGGTCACAGGGATCAGCCCCAGCATTTT. Protein product: CARSGHRDQPQHF.

The chain links TRBV6-6 to TRBJ1-4; weak D call: TRBD1 (5 bases). The V gene's germline CDR1 is MNHNY and CDR2 SVGAGI (reference sequence). V was cut by 9 bases and J by 8 bases, with 10 bases left in between. This CDR3 comprises 11 residues. As DNA, the CDR3 is TGTGCCAGTCGAGGGGAGGAAAAACTGTTTTTT. It yields the protein CASRGEEKLFF.

This clone is a singleton in its sample. This chain uses TRBV10-1 with TRBJ2-3, with a weak D call TRBD1 (6 bases). Trimming left V 6 bases short and J 7 bases short, with 11 bases between. Germline CDR1 WNHNN, CDR2 SYGVQD (reference sequence). CDR3 size: 12 residues. CDR3 nucleotides: TGCGCCAGCAGGGGGGACATCAATACGCAGTATTTT. It is translated as CASRGDINTQYF.

The V call is TRBV10-3, the J call TRBJ2-1; 8 nucleotides align to TRBD2. V dropped 7 bases and J dropped 2; count of bases not matched to a gene: 10. Germline V gene lookup returns CDR1 ENHRY and CDR2 SYGVKD. The CDR3 runs to 16 residues. The CDR3: CAIKVEAGAPYNEQFF. CDR3 in DNA: TGTGCCATCAAAGTCGAAGCGGGAGCCCCCTACAATGAGCAGTTCTTC.

The chain uses TRBV19 and TRBJ1-3; D is ambiguous. The CDR3 is 16 amino acids. V was shortened by 4 bases and J by 0 bases, with 13 bases between the two germline ends. Germline V gene lookup returns CDR1 LNHDA and CDR2 SQIVND (reference sequence). DNA of the CDR3: TGTGCCAGTAGTAAAGGGCGGATTATCTCTGGAAACACCATATATTTT. Its translation is CASSKGRIISGNTIYF.

The chain has TRBV6-1 and TRBJ1-5; D is unclear. There are 13 residues in the CDR3. Per the germline V gene, CDR1 is MNHNS and CDR2 is SASEGT. Trimming removed 5 bases from V and 4 bases from J, with 9 bases in between. CDR3 amino acids: CASSPTFNQPQHF. The CDR3 coding sequence is TGTGCCAGCAGTCCCACGTTTAATCAGCCCCAGCATTTT.